This entry features one T cell receptor (beta chain) sequence. Antigen specificity is unknown. Trimming cost V 10 bases and J 4 bases; bases outside gene matches: 3. There are 11 residues in the CDR3. Germline lookup yields CDR1 MNHEY and CDR2 SVGAGI. The data originate from a study of Ad26.COV2.S vaccination and SARS-CoV-2 variants. Whole-study results and caveats: Reports say spike-specific CD8+ and CD4+ T cell responses covered substantial breadth after vaccination. Quantification of TCR breadth and depth may have yielded underestimates of total T cell responses.

Treatment denoted: around 19 received Ad26.COV2.S at low or high dose, single or two shots; a few received placebo; per-sample allocation not given. Samples came from day 63 after the first vaccine or placebo injection. Vaccine was an Ad26 vector expressing Wuhan-strain SARS-CoV-2 spike. The repertoire was sequenced with immunoSEQ multiplex PCR; TCRdb's copy has only in-frame clones and lacks some. The table shows 350,000 to 600,000 clones, with about 89% occurring only once. Sequences were derived from peripheral blood, sampled in a trial of Ad26.COV2.S vaccine versus placebo. The receptor was derived from a person between 18 and 60 years old who received the Ad26.COV2.S COVID-19 vaccine or a placebo. The chain links TRBV6-5 to TRBJ2-5; 7 bases map to TRBD1. The CDR3 region is CATRTGETQYF. The CDR3 bases are TGTGCCACCCGGACAGGAGAGACCCAGTACTTC.